This T cell receptor (beta chain) was recorded in a study of cytomegalovirus exposure and HLA in healthy donors. Study-wide points: Data from an earlier analysis indicated that most TCR beta V segments were productive either about 87% or about 30% of the time. Presence/absence results assume similar sequencing depth per donor, which may not hold.

On this clone itself: Antigen specificity is unknown.

CDR3 length: 16 amino acids. The J segment lost 2 bases and the V segment lost 4 bases, leaving 7 bases of the junction unmatched. The germline V gene encodes CDR1 SGHDN and CDR2 FVKESK. Among the donors, all were healthy bone marrow donors. In the PCR, 60 Vbeta and 13 Jbeta primers were used. The assay was immunoSEQ multiplex PCR, and TCRdb's table has in-frame clones only and misses some. The sample includes about 160,000 clones, approximately 78% seen only once; the top ten take 3% to 3.5%. The chain recombines TRBV14 with TRBJ1-2; 10 bases align to TRBD1. This clonotype was sampled from a woman between 40 and 55 years old in good health and CMV-seronegative. Material: PBMCs. The CDR3 is CASSPATGGGNYGYTF. CDR3 DNA: TGTGCCAGCAGCCCCGCGACAGGGGGCGGGAACTATGGCTACACCTTC.